Listed below are T cell receptor beta chains from one sample, sequenced in a study of CD8 T cells in Susac syndrome. TCRdb itself ran the immunoSEQ multiplex PCR reads through MiXCR, one entry per CDR3 protein. The sample yields roughly 180,000 distinct CDR3 sequences, about 95% seen once. Sequenced input: CD4+ T cells from PBMCs. The receptors derive from a human donor in good health. The CDR3 runs from the conserved cysteine through the conserved F or W. The order of the fields is V gene, J gene, CDR3 protein.

V gene: TRBV29-1
J gene: TRBJ1-2
CDR3 protein: CSAGTSNYGYTF

V gene: TRBV6-6
J gene: TRBJ2-5
CDR3 protein: CASSGAEETQYF

V gene: TRBV9
J gene: TRBJ2-1
CDR3 protein: CASSVATLPPYNEQFF

V gene: TRBV5-1
J gene: TRBJ2-3
CDR3 protein: CASSLRGQGTDTQYF

V gene: TRBV3-1
J gene: TRBJ1-2
CDR3 protein: CASSQGGQAAYGYTF

V gene: TRBV6-5
J gene: TRBJ1-2
CDR3 protein: CASSRLGSGYTF

V gene: TRBV20-1
J gene: TRBJ1-5
CDR3 protein: CSATAWGDQPQHF

V gene: TRBV28
J gene: TRBJ1-2
CDR3 protein: CASSSIPNYGYTF

V gene: TRBV18
J gene: TRBJ1-1
CDR3 protein: CASSEDSGISEAFF

V gene: TRBV9
J gene: TRBJ2-1
CDR3 protein: CASSAPPGLELGSSYNEQFF

V gene: TRBV6-5
J gene: TRBJ2-7
CDR3 protein: CASSPTAVDEQYF